Each of the 8 T cell receptor beta chains below was sequenced from the same sample in a study of OX40 agonist ivuxolimab in advanced cancers. Assay used: immunoSEQ multiplex PCR; TCRdb lists only in-frame clones, some missing. The repertoire holds about 61,000 clones, with 86% as singletons. Sequencing was performed on CD4+ or CD8+ T cells sorted from blood, taken in a trial of the OX40 agonist ivuxolimab. Receptors were obtained from an adult with an advanced solid tumor such as melanoma, head and neck, liver or kidney cancer.

This chain links TRBV2 with TRBJ1-4; perhaps TRBD1 as D (5 bases). Per germline, CDR1 SNHLY and CDR2 FYNNEI. V dropped 5 bases and J dropped 1 base, with 8 bases sitting between them. This CDR3 is built from 14 residues. This CDR3 reads CASSWGVTNEKLFF. DNA of the CDR3: TGTGCCAGCAGTTGGGGCGTAACTAATGAAAAACTGTTTTTT.

V and J are TRBV6-1 and TRBJ1-2, with D perhaps matching TRBD1 (5 bases). Germline V gene sequence: CDR1 MNHNS, CDR2 SASEGT. The CDR3 contains 13 residues. V dropped 4 bases and J dropped 4 bases, with 10 bases sitting between them. The CDR3 is CASSGDLFYGYTF. The DNA for the CDR3 is TGTGCCAGCAGTGGGGACCTTTTCTATGGCTACACCTTC.

The J gene is TRBJ2-1, the V gene TRBV18, with 13 bases aligning to TRBD2. This CDR3 is 18 amino acids long. The J segment lost 0 bases and the V segment lost 5 bases, leaving 7 bases of the junction unmatched. Germline V lookup: CDR1 KGHSH, CDR2 LQKENI. CDR3 amino acids: CASSKTSGGPSSYNEQFF. The CDR3 DNA is TGTGCCAGCTCAAAGACTAGCGGGGGGCCGAGCTCCTACAATGAGCAGTTCTTC.

The J gene is TRBJ1-6, the V gene TRBV5-6; D possibly corresponds to TRBD1 (5 bases). Germline CDR1 SGHDT, CDR2 YYEEEE. V was clipped by 4 bases and J by 9 bases, with 14 bases between them. CDR3 size: 14 residues. CDR3 loop: CASSAGRHGSPLHF. In DNA form, the CDR3 reads TGTGCCAGCAGCGCAGGGAGACACGGTTCACCCCTCCACTTT.

The chain is built from TRBV7-9 and TRBJ1-1; TRBD1 matches 8 bases. Germline CDR1 and CDR2: SEHNR and FQNEAQ (reference sequence). With 5 bases clipped from V and 0 bases from J, the junction kept 5 bases outside the gene matches. CDR3 size: 15 residues. The chain's CDR3 is CASSQRQGLNTEAFF. In DNA, the CDR3 is TGTGCCAGCAGCCAACGACAGGGGCTGAACACTGAAGCTTTCTTT. The complete variable domain, with remaining parts taken from reference TRBV7-9 and TRBJ1-1, reads DTGVSQNPRHKITKRGQNVTFRCDPISEHNRLYWYRQTLGQGPEFLTYFQNEAQLEKSRLLSDRFSAERPKGSFSTLEIQRTEQGDSAMYLCASSQRQGLNTEAFFGQGTRLTVV.

The chain joins TRBV6-5 to TRBJ1-2, with D possibly being TRBD1 (6 bases). The CDR3 runs 14 residues. Trimming stripped 0 bases from V and 7 bases from J, with 12 bases between. In germline, CDR1 is MNHEY, CDR2 SVGAGI. The CDR3 spells CASSYSGGRSGYTF. Here the CDR3 DNA reads TGTGCCAGCAGTTACTCGGGGGGGCGGAGTGGCTACACCTTC.

This rearrangement joins TRBV5-5 to TRBJ2-4; D may be TRBD1 (5 bases). Trimming cost V 2 bases and J 5 bases, with 14 bases left between them. CDR3 length: 15 amino acids. CDR1 SGHKS and CDR2 YYEKEE come from the germline V gene (reference sequence). CDR3 in DNA: TGTGCCAGCAGCTTATCCAGGGAAATTCAAAACATTCAGTACTTC. Protein product: CASSLSREIQNIQYF.

The chain joins TRBV7-9 to TRBJ2-3; 10 nucleotides align to TRBD1. The CDR3 contains 16 residues. The V gene end was trimmed by 4 bases and the J gene end by 3 bases; junction bases not matched to a gene: 7. The germline gives CDR1 SEHNR, CDR2 FQNEAQ (reference sequence). The CDR3 region is CASSSGQGLLTDTQYF. The CDR3 region has the DNA TGTGCCAGCAGCTCGGGACAGGGGCTTTTGACAGATACGCAGTATTTT.